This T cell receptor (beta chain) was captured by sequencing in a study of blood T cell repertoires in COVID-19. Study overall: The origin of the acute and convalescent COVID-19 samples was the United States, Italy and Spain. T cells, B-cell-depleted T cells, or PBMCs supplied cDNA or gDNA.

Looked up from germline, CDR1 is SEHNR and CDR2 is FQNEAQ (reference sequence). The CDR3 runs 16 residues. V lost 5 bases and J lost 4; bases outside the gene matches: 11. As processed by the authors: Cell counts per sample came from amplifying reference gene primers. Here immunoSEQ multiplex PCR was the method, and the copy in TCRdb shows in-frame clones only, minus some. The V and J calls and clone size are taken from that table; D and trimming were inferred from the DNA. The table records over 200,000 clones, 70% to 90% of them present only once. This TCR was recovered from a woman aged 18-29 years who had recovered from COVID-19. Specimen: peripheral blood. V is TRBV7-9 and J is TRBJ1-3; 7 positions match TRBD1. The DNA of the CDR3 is TGTGCCAGCAGCACGGGACAGTCAGGATTAGGAAACACCATATATTTT. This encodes CASSTGQSGLGNTIYF.